This T cell receptor beta chain was identified during a study of cytomegalovirus exposure and HLA in healthy donors. Study results and limitations: Despite most TCR sequences being rare, some public TCRs occurred in many donors.

The PCR contained 60 Vbeta and 13 Jbeta primers. Repertoires were generated with immunoSEQ multiplex PCR, while TCRdb's copy carries only in-frame clones and drops some. The profile covers roughly 120,000 clones, with 73% appearing a single time and around 4.8% taken by the ten largest. As for this clone: The antigen remains unidentified.

V lost 2 bases, J lost 0 bases, and 14 bases lay in between. The CDR3 extends over 17 amino acids. Germline V gene lookup returns CDR1 MRHNA and CDR2 SNTAGT. The chain carries TRBV6-4 and TRBJ1-5; D is undetermined. The sequence came from a man aged 60-69 years in good health and CMV-seropositive. Material for sequencing was PBMCs. The CDR3 bases are TGTGCCAGCAGTGACAGTCTAAGGGAGAGTAGCAATCAGCCCCAGCATTTT. It yields the protein CASSDSLRESSNQPQHF.